This T cell receptor beta chain was captured by sequencing in a study of control samples from healthy donors and cancer patients. The CDR3 is 20 residues long. Germline V lookup: CDR1 SGHRS, CDR2 YFSETQ. The J segment lost 4 bases and the V segment lost 3 bases, leaving 21 bases of the junction unmatched. Produced via immunoSEQ multiplex PCR; TCRdb's table is partial and in-frame only. The repertoire has around 53,000 clones, around 90% of them found once; the top ten carry around 15%. Source material: PBMCs. The TCR was taken from a man in his fifties or sixties with head and neck cancer. The genes are TRBV5-1 and TRBJ2-2; 7 nucleotides agree with TRBD2. CDR3 protein: CASSSGLRPKVSSGTGELFF. CDR3 in DNA: TGCGCCAGCAGCTCCGGACTACGGCCAAAAGTTTCTAGCGGCACCGGGGAGCTGTTTTTT. Supplemented by reference TRBV5-1 and TRBJ2-2, the full variable domain reads KAGVTQTPRYLIKTRGQQVTLSCSPISGHRSVSWYQQTPGQGLQFLFEYFSETQRNKGNFPGRFSGRQFSNSRSEMNVSTLELGDSALYLCASSSGLRPKVSSGTGELFFGEGSRLTVL.